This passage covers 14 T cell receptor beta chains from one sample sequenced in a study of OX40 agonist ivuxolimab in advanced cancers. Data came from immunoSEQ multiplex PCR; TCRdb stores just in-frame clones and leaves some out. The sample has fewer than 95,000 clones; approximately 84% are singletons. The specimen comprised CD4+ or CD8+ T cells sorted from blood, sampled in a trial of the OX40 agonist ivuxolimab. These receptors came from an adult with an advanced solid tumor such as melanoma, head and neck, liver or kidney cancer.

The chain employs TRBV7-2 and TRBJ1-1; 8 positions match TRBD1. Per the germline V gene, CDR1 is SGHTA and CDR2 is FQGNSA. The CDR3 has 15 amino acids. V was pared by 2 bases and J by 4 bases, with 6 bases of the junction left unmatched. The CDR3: CASSLTPGGFTEAFF. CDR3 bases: TGTGCCAGCAGCTTAACACCAGGGGGCTTCACTGAAGCTTTCTTT.

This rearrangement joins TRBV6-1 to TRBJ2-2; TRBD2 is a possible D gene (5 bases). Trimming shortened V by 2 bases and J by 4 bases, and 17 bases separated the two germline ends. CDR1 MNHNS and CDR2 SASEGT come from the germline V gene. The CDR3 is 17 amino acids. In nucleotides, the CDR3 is TGTGCCAGCAGTGAAAGAGGAGGCACCAGTCTCACCGGGGAGCTGTTTTTT. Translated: CASSERGGTSLTGELFF.

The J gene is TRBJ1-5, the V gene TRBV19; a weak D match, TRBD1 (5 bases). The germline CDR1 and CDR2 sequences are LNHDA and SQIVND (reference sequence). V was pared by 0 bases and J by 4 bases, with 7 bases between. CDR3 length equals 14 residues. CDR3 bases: TGTGCCAGTAGTATAGACGGGGGAAATCAGCCCCAGCATTTT. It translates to CASSIDGGNQPQHF.

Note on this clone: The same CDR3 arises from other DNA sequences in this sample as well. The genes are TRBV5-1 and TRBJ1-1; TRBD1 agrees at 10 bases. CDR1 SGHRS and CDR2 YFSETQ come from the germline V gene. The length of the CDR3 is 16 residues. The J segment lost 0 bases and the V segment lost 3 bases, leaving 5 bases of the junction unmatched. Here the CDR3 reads CASSSGTGDMNTEAFF. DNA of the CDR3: TGCGCCAGCAGCTCGGGGACAGGGGACATGAACACTGAAGCTTTCTTT.

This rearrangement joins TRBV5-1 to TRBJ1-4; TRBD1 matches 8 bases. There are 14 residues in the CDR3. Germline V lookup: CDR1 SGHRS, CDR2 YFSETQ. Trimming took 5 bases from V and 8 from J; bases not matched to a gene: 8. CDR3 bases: TGCGCCAGCAGATCAGGGGGCGCGGAGGAAAAACTGTTTTTT. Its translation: CASRSGGAEEKLFF.

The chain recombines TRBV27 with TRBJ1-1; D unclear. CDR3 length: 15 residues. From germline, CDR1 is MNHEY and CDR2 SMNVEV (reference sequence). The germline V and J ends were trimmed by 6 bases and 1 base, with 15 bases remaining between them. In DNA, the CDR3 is TGTGCCAGCAGACCTCCCTGGTTGGGGAACACTGAAGCTTTCTTT. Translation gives CASRPPWLGNTEAFF.

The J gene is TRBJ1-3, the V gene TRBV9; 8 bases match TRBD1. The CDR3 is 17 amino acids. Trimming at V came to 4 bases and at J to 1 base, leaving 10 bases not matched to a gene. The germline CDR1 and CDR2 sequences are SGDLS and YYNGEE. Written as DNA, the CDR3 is TGTGCCAGCAGCACAAGACAGGGGAGCTTTTCTGGAAACACCATATATTTT. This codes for CASSTRQGSFSGNTIYF.

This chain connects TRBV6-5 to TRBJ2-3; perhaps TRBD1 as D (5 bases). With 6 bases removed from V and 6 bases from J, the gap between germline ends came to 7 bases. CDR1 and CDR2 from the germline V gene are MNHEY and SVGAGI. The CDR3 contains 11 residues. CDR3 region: CASRKGDTQYF. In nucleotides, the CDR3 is TGTGCCAGCAGAAAGGGGGATACGCAGTATTTT.

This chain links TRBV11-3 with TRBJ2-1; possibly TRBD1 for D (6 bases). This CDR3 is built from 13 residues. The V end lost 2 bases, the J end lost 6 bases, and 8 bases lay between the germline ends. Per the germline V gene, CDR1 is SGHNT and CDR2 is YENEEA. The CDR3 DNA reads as TGTGCCAGCAGCTTAAACAGGGCCAATGAGCAGTTCTTC. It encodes CASSLNRANEQFF.

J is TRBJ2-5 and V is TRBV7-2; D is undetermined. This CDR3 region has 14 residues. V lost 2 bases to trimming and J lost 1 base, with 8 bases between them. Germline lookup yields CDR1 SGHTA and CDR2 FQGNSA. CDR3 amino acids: CASSLTGPQETQYF. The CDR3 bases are TGTGCCAGCAGCTTAACCGGGCCCCAAGAGACCCAGTACTTC. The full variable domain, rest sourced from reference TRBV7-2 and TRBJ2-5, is GAGVSQSPSNKVTEKGKDVELRCDPISGHTALYWYRQSLGQGLEFLIYFQGNSAPDKSGLPSDRFSAERTGGSVSTLTIQRTQQEDSAVYLCASSLTGPQETQYFGPGTRLLVL.

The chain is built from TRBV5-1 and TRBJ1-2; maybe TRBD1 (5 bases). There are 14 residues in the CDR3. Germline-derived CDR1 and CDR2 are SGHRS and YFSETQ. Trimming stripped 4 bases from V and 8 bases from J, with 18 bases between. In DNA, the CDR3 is TGCGCCAGCAGCGTCGGAGGCGGGGCGCGGGGCTACACCTTC. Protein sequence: CASSVGGGARGYTF.

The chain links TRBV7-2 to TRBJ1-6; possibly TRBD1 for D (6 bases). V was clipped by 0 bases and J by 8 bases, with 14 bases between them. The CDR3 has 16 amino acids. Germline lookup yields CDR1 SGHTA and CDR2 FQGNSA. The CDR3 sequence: CASSLAARGTHSPLHF. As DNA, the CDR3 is TGTGCCAGCAGCTTAGCGGCCAGGGGAACGCATTCACCCCTCCACTTT.

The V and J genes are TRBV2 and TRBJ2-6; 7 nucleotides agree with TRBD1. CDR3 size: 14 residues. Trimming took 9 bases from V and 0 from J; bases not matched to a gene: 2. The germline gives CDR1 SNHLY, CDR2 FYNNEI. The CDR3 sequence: CARTGLSGANVLTF. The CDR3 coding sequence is TGTGCCAGGACAGGGCTCTCTGGGGCCAACGTCCTGACTTTC. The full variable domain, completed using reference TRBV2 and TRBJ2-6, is EPEVTQTPSHQVTQMGQEVILRCVPISNHLYFYWYRQILGQKVEFLVSFYNNEISEKSEIFDDQFSVERPDGSNFTLKIRSTKLEDSAMYFCARTGLSGANVLTFGAGSRLTVL.

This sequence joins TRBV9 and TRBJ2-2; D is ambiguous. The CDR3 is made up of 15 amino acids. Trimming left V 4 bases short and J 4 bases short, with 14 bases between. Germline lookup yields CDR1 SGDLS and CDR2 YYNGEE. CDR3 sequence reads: CASSLLGSGTGELFF. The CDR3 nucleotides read TGTGCCAGCAGCCTCCTGGGGTCGGGCACCGGGGAGCTGTTTTTT.